These 13 T cell receptor beta chains came from one sample sequenced in a study of siplizumab effects on memory and regulatory T cells. Method: immunoSEQ multiplex PCR; TCRdb's copy keeps in-frame clones and lacks some. This table holds about 120,000 clones, 90% to 95% found once. Input material: non-Treg CD4+ T cells sorted from blood. All receptors come from a human donor in good health.

Of note for this clone: Germline and junction disagree at one end, which may indicate a read error. The V call is TRBV4-3, the J call TRBJ2-7; 11 bases agree with TRBD2. The CDR3 sequence is 17 residues long. The germline V gene encodes CDR1 LGHNA and CDR2 YSLEER. The CDR3 loop reads CASSQDLTSGVSYGQYF. The CDR3, as DNA: TGCGCCAGCAGCCAAGACCTGACTAGCGGGGTTTCCTACGGGCAGTACTTC.

The chain is built from TRBV7-8 and TRBJ2-1, with TRBD2 identical over 9 bases. In germline, CDR1 is SGHVS, CDR2 FQNEAQ. This CDR3 is built from 16 residues. V lost 3 bases, J lost 2 bases, and 5 bases stayed unmatched. The CDR3 spells CASSFLAGTTYNEQFF. The CDR3 nucleotides are TGTGCCAGCAGCTTTCTAGCGGGGACGACCTACAATGAGCAGTTCTTC.

The V call is TRBV5-4, the J call TRBJ2-1, with 12 positions matching TRBD2. The CDR3 spans 16 residues. The junction had 8 bases not matched to a gene; V was cut back by 2 bases and J by 8 bases. Germline CDR1 SGHNT, CDR2 YYREEE (reference sequence). CDR3 amino acids: CASSLYLAGGPDEQFF. For the CDR3, the DNA is TGTGCCAGCAGCTTATATCTAGCGGGGGGGCCGGATGAGCAGTTCTTC. Filled out from reference TRBV5-4 and TRBJ2-1, the complete variable domain reads ETGVTQSPTHLIKTRGQQVTLRCSSQSGHNTVSWYQQALGQGPQFIFQYYREEENGRGNFPPRFSGLQFPNYSSELNVNALELDDSALYLCASSLYLAGGPDEQFFGPGTRLTVL.

This clone was found a few times. This sequence joins TRBV5-1 and TRBJ1-1; no firm D call. V was pared by 4 bases and J by 5 bases, with 15 bases between. The CDR3 consists of 14 residues. Germline V gene sequence: CDR1 SGHRS, CDR2 YFSETQ. CDR3 sequence reads: CASSREAGSTEAFF. The CDR3 DNA reads as TGCGCCAGCAGCCGGGAGGCAGGAAGTACTGAAGCTTTCTTT.

The chain links TRBV4-1 to TRBJ2-7, with 14 bases aligning to TRBD2. Germline loops: CDR1 MGHRA, CDR2 YSYEKL. The CDR3 is 18 residues long. The J segment lost 0 bases and the V segment lost 4 bases, leaving 8 bases of the junction unmatched. The CDR3 DNA reads as TGCGCCAGCAGCCCCCCGGGACTAGCGGGGGTAAGCTCCTACGAGCAGTACTTC. It encodes CASSPPGLAGVSSYEQYF.

The V call is TRBV7-2, the J call TRBJ2-2, with 7 bases matching TRBD2. Germline V gene lookup returns CDR1 SGHTA and CDR2 FQGNSA. CDR3 length equals 16 residues. The trim removed 8 bases at V and 3 bases at J, leaving 12 bases unmatched. The CDR3 is CASGERGDAYTGELFF. In nucleotides, the CDR3 is TGTGCCAGCGGGGAACGGGGGGACGCCTACACCGGGGAGCTGTTTTTT.

This chain connects TRBV5-1 to TRBJ2-1; a weak D match, TRBD1 (6 bases). Germline assignment: CDR1 SGHRS and CDR2 YFSETQ. Trimming cost V 0 bases and J 4 bases, with 8 bases left between them. The CDR3 has 14 amino acids. The CDR3 DNA reads as TGCGCCAGCAGCTTGGGGGACAAATACAATGAGCAGTTCTTC. As protein: CASSLGDKYNEQFF.

V and J are TRBV19 and TRBJ1-4, with D tentatively TRBD1 (5 bases). The CDR3 extends over 14 amino acids. Germline CDR1 and CDR2: LNHDA and SQIVND (reference sequence). V lost 7 bases to trimming and J lost 15 bases, with 24 bases between them. DNA of the CDR3: TGTGCCAGTAACTTGGACATTCCCCCGCGAAAGGTGTTTTTT. The encoded protein is CASNLDIPPRKVFF.

This rearrangement joins TRBV5-1 to TRBJ2-7; D gene uncertain. Trimming left V 0 bases short and J 4 bases short, with 5 bases between. There are 12 residues in the CDR3. Germline V lookup: CDR1 SGHRS, CDR2 YFSETQ. CDR3 loop: CASSLEDYEQYF. CDR3 nucleotide sequence: TGCGCCAGCAGCTTGGAGGATTACGAGCAGTACTTC.

J is TRBJ2-7 and V is TRBV25-1; D is perhaps TRBD1 or TRBD2 (6 bases each). The CDR3 length is 16 residues. V gave up 3 bases and J gave up 4 bases, with 19 bases separating them. Germline CDR1 MGHDK, CDR2 SYGVNS. CDR3 sequence (DNA): TGTGCCAGCAGTGATCCTTTCGGGGGCGTTGATTACGAGCAGTACTTC. Its translation is CASSDPFGGVDYEQYF.

This clone was detected once. The V call is TRBV6-6, the J call TRBJ1-4, with D hard to call. Germline V gene data show CDR1 as MNHNY and CDR2 as SVGAGI (reference sequence). The CDR3 is 14 residues long. The V gene lost 0 bases and the J gene lost 8 bases, with 10 bases spanning the gap. Written as DNA, the CDR3 is TGTGCCAGCAGTTACTCGAACGGTTTAGAAAAACTGTTTTTT. This gives the protein CASSYSNGLEKLFF.

This rearrangement joins TRBV4-3 to TRBJ1-2; 9 bases fit TRBD1. Unmatched junction bases numbered 12, after V lost 4 bases and J lost 0 bases. This CDR3 is built from 18 residues. Looked up from germline, CDR1 is LGHNA and CDR2 is YSLEER. CDR3 loop: CASSPRAGTGYSNYGYTF. The CDR3 DNA reads as TGCGCCAGCAGCCCCCGGGCCGGGACAGGGTATTCTAACTATGGCTACACCTTC.

The chain has TRBV9 and TRBJ1-4, with D tentatively TRBD1 (6 bases). The germline V and J ends were trimmed by 0 bases and 8 bases, with 14 bases remaining between them. This CDR3 has 15 amino acids. Germline lookup yields CDR1 SGDLS and CDR2 YYNGEE. CDR3 sequence reads: CASSVEGQRREKLFF. In DNA form, the CDR3 reads TGTGCCAGCAGCGTAGAAGGACAGAGGAGGGAAAAACTGTTTTTT.